This T cell receptor beta chain was obtained from a study of T cells in Graves' hyperthyroidism and ophthalmopathy. Researchers took RNA transcripts and amplified the TCR beta CDR3 regions from them. An initial round of RT-PCR targeting the TCR CDR3 relied on the HTBI primer set. TCRdb re-called the multiplex PCR reads with MiXCR, one entry per CDR3 protein. The table shows some 690,000 distinct CDR3 sequences, with around 16% occurring only once. This clonotype was counted many times. Germline V gene sequence: CDR1 MDHEN, CDR2 SYDVKM. This CDR3 region has 15 residues. Trimming took 3 bases from V and 4 from J; bases not matched to a gene: 7. These patients, aged 18 to 65, had recently diagnosed hyperthyroidism lasting under 2 months. Diagnostic decisions used clinical symptoms, serum thyroxine and TRAb, thyroid ultrasound and orbital computed tomography.

V usage is TRBV28 and J usage is TRBJ1-2; the match to TRBD1 covers 8 bases. The source of this sequence is a man in his forties or fifties with Graves' hyperthyroidism. Sequenced input: blood. CDR3 residues: CASSLSGQGPYGYTF. The CDR3 nucleotides are TGTGCCAGCAGTTTGTCCGGACAGGGCCCCTATGGCTACACCTTC.